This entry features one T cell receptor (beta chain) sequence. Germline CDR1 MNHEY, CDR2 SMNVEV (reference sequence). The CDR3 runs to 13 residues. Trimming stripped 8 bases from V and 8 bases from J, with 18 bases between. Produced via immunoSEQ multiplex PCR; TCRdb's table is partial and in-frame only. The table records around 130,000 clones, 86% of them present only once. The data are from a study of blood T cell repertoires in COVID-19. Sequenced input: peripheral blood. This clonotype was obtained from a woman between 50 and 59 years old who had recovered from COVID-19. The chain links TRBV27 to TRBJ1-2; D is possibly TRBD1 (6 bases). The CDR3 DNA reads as TGTGCCAGCCGTCCGCTGAGGACAGACGGCTACACCTTC. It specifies CASRPLRTDGYTF.